These 10 T cell receptor beta chains were all obtained from the same sample, sequenced in a study of post-analysis software for immune sequencing data. Unique molecular identifiers were present in the TCR beta cDNA libraries. TCRdb reanalysed the PCR reads using MiXCR and keeps one entry per CDR3 protein. Altogether about 570,000 distinct CDR3 sequences are present, about a third being singletons, with the ten largest covering approximately 5.4%. Which antigens these TCRs recognize remains unknown. General study points: Roughly five TRBV segments appeared more often in patients than in controls, and TRBV5-6, TRBV5-1 and TRBV20-1 were among these.

The sequencing sample was made of blood. The source of these receptors is a girl between 2 and 17 years old with multiple sclerosis.

This clonotype turned up a few times. The rearrangement joins TRBV19 to TRBJ1-2; D is ambiguous. Trimming removed 5 bases at V and 1 base at J, with 11 bases between. This CDR3 is 14 amino acids long. Germline V lookup: CDR1 LNHDA, CDR2 SQIVND (reference sequence). The CDR3 loop is CASSFRGINYGYTF. CDR3 coding DNA: TGTGCCAGTAGTTTCAGAGGGATTAACTATGGCTACACCTTC.

V is TRBV6-1 and J is TRBJ2-1; weak D call: TRBD2 (6 bases). V lost 4 bases and J 7 bases, leaving 17 bases between the germline ends. The CDR3 covers 15 residues. Germline V gene sequence: CDR1 MNHNS, CDR2 SASEGT. The CDR3: CASSALNGGGNEQFF. The DNA of the CDR3 is TGTGCCAGCAGTGCCCTTAACGGGGGTGGTAATGAGCAGTTCTTC.

The chain is built from TRBV9 and TRBJ1-2; D is undetermined. Trimming cost V 4 bases and J 4 bases, with 14 bases left between them. Germline V CDR1 and CDR2: SGDLS, YYNGEE. The CDR3 sequence is 14 residues long. The CDR3 protein is CASSPRAGSYGYTF. DNA for the CDR3: TGTGCCAGCAGCCCGCGAGCGGGGTCCTATGGCTACACCTTC.

This clonotype appeared once. J is TRBJ1-3 and V is TRBV20-1, with D possibly matching TRBD1 (5 bases). Trimming pared 6 bases from V and 2 bases from J, leaving 8 bases between. The CDR3 extends over 12 amino acids. Looked up from germline, CDR1 is DFQATT and CDR2 is SNEGSKA (reference sequence). CDR3 sequence reads: CSARGPGNTIYF. The DNA of the CDR3 is TGCAGTGCGCGGGGACCTGGAAACACCATATATTTT.

This chain uses TRBV19 with TRBJ2-3; the match to TRBD2 covers 13 bases. Germline CDR1 is LNHDA and CDR2 is SQIVND (reference sequence). The J segment lost 0 bases and the V segment lost 5 bases, leaving 5 bases of the junction unmatched. The CDR3 has 17 residues. For the CDR3, the DNA is TGTGCCAGTAGTCGACTAGCGGGGGGTTCTAGCACAGATACGCAGTATTTT. It translates to CASSRLAGGSSTDTQYF. Drawing the rest from reference TRBV19 and TRBJ2-3, the complete variable domain is DGGITQSPKYLFRKEGQNVTLSCEQNLNHDAMYWYRQDPGQGLRLIYYSQIVNDFQKGDIAEGYSVSREKKESFPLTVTSAQKNPTAFYLCASSRLAGGSSTDTQYFGPGTRLTVL.

The table lists this clonotype with many counts. The V gene is TRBV7-8, the J gene TRBJ2-1; possible D gene TRBD1, 5 bases. CDR1 is SGHVS and CDR2 is FQNEAQ in the germline V gene. The CDR3 is 17 amino acids. Trimming stripped 2 bases from V and 7 bases from J, with 21 bases between. The CDR3 region is CASSLLSGALTRNEQFF. DNA for the CDR3: TGTGCCAGCAGCTTACTGAGTGGGGCCCTAACTCGAAATGAGCAGTTCTTC.

This clonotype was detected ten times or more. This rearrangement joins TRBV12-3 or TRBV12-4 to TRBJ2-7; 7 bases are a match to TRBD1. The CDR3 runs to 14 residues. The V gene end was trimmed by 6 bases and the J gene end by 2 bases; junction bases not matched to a gene: 7. The CDR3 loop reads CASRPGTATYEQYF. In DNA form, the CDR3 reads TGTGCCAGCAGACCCGGGACAGCCACCTACGAGCAGTACTTC.

This clonotype turned up a few times. The CDR3 region has the DNA TGTGCCAGCAGTCCTAGCGGGGGAAGATATCAAGAGACCCAGTACTTC. Translated, it gives CASSPSGGRYQETQYF. The chain is built from TRBV12-3 or TRBV12-4 and TRBJ2-5; 10 nucleotides agree with TRBD2. V was clipped by 5 bases and J by 2 bases; unmatched bases: 8. CDR3 length: 16 amino acids.

The J gene is TRBJ1-4, the V gene TRBV27, with 7 bases aligning to TRBD1. The CDR3 is made up of 13 amino acids. The germline gives CDR1 MNHEY, CDR2 SMNVEV (reference sequence). Trimming at V came to 5 bases and at J to 7 bases, leaving 4 bases not matched to a gene. CDR3 coding DNA: TGTGCCAGCAGTAGGGGGCTGGTTGAAAAACTGTTTTTT. Its protein is CASSRGLVEKLFF.

This clonotype was counted only a few times. The J gene is TRBJ1-2, the V gene TRBV5-1; 9 nucleotides agree with TRBD1. V lost 3 bases to trimming and J lost 8 bases; unmatched junction nucleotides: 11. The CDR3 is 15 residues long. Per germline, CDR1 SGHRS and CDR2 YFSETQ. CDR3 protein: CASSSLATGGRGYTF. The CDR3 DNA reads as TGCGCCAGCAGCTCCCTGGCCACAGGGGGCCGCGGCTACACCTTC.